This TCR beta chain was sequenced in a study of beta chain features in type 1 diabetes. Since all of the isolated RNA was reverse transcribed, expressed TCRB transcripts were what got sequenced. TCRdb's table, derived via immunoSEQ multiplex PCR, lists solely in-frame clones and lacks some. The sample yields about 260,000 clones, about a fifth seen once. In this sample, this clone turned up a few times. Its cognate antigen is unknown. Regarding the study as a whole: A moderate, significant TCRB CDR3 shortening appeared in type 1 diabetes across four CD4+ subsets.

Sorting of CD4+ naive, central memory, regulatory and stem cell-like memory cells was performed via CD45RO/CCR7/CD25/CD127/CD95/CD27. In all sorted populations, purity surpassed 98%. The CDR3 runs 14 residues. Per germline, CDR1 SNHLY and CDR2 FYNNEI. V shed 3 bases and J shed 9 bases, with 15 bases lying between them. The sequenced sample consisted of naive CD4+ T cells from blood. The V gene is TRBV2, the J gene TRBJ2-1; weak D call: TRBD1 (5 bases). The receptor's source is a woman in her 40s with type 1 diabetes. CDR3 sequence (DNA): TGTGCCAGCAGTGAGGGGCCAGGTTGGACTGAGCAGTTCTTC. Translated: CASSEGPGWTEQFF.